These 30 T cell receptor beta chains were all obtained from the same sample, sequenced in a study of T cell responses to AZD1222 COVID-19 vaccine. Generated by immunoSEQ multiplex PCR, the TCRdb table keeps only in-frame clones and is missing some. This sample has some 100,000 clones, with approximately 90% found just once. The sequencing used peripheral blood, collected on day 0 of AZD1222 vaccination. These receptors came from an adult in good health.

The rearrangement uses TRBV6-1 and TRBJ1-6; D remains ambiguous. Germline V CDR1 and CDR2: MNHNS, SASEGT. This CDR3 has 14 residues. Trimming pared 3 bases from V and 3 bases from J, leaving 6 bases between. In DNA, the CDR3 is TGTGCCAGCAGTGATCACAACTATAATTCACCCCTCCACTTT. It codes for CASSDHNYNSPLHF.

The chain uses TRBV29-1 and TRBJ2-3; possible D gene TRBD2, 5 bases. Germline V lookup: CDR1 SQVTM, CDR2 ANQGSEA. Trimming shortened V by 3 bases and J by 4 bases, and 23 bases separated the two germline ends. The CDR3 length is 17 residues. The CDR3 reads CSVDMRVGIGWADTQYF. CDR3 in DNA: TGCAGCGTTGATATGAGGGTAGGCATTGGCTGGGCAGATACGCAGTATTTT.

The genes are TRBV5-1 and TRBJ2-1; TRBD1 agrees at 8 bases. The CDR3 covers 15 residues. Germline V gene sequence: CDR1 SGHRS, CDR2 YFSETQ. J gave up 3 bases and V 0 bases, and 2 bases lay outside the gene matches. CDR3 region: CASSLEGQDYNEQFF. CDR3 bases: TGCGCCAGCAGCTTGGAGGGACAGGACTACAATGAGCAGTTCTTC.

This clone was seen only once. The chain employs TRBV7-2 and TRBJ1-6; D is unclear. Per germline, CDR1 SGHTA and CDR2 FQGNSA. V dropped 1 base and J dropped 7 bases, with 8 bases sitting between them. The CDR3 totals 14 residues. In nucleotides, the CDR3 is TGTGCCAGCAGCTTAGTAACCGGGAATTCACCCCTCCACTTT. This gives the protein CASSLVTGNSPLHF.

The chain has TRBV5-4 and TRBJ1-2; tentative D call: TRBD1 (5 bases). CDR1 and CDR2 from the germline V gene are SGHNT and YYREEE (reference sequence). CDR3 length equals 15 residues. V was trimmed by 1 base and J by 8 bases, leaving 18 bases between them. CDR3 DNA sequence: TGTGCCAGCAGCTTGATGTCCACAGGCTTTGGCGGCTACACCTTC. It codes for CASSLMSTGFGGYTF.

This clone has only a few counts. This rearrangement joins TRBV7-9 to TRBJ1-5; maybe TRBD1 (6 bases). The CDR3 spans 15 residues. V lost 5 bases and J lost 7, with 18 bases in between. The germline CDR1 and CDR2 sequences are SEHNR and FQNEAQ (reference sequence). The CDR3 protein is CASSRTGPGFQPQHF. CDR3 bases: TGTGCCAGCAGCCGTACAGGGCCCGGTTTCCAGCCCCAGCATTTT.

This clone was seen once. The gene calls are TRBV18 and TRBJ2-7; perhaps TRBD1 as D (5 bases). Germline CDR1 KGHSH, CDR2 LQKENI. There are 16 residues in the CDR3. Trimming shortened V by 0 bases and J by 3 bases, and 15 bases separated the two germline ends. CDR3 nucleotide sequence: TGTGCCAGCTCACCACCAACAGGCTTCGTAGGCTACGAGCAGTACTTC. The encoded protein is CASSPPTGFVGYEQYF.

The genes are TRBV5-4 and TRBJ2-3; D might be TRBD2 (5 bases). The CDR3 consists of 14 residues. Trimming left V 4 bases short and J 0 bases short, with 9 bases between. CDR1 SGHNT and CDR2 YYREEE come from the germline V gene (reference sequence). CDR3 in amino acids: CASSLRTSTDTQYF. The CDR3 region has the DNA TGTGCCAGCAGCCTCCGGACTAGCACAGATACGCAGTATTTT. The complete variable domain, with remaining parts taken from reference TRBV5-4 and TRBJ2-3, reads ETGVTQSPTHLIKTRGQQVTLRCSSQSGHNTVSWYQQALGQGPQFIFQYYREEENGRGNFPPRFSGLQFPNYSSELNVNALELDDSALYLCASSLRTSTDTQYFGPGTRLTVL.

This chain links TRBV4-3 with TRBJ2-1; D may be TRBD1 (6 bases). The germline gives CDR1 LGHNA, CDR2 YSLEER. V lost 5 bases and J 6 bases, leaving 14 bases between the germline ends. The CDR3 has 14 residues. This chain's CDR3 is CASSVGQMSNEQFF. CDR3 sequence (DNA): TGCGCCAGCAGCGTAGGACAGATGTCCAATGAGCAGTTCTTC.

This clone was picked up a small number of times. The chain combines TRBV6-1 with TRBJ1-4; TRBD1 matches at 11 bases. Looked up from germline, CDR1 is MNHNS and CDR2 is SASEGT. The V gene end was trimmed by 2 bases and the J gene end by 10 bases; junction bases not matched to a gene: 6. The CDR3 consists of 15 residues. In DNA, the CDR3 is TGTGCCAGCAGTGAAATAGGGACAGGGGGTGGAAAACTGTTTTTT. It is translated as CASSEIGTGGGKLFF.

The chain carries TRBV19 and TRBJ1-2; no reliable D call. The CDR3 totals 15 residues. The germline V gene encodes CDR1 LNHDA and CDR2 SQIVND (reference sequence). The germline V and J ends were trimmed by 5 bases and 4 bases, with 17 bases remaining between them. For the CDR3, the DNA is TGTGCCAGTAGTGCACCATTGTACAGATTCTATGGCTACACCTTC. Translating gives CASSAPLYRFYGYTF.

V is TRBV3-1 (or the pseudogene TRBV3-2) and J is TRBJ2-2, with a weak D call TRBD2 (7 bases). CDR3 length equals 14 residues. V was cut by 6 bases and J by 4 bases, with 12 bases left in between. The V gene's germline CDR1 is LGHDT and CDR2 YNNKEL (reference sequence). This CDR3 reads CASRKGGGTGELFF. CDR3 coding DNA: TGTGCCAGCAGAAAGGGAGGGGGCACCGGGGAGCTGTTTTTT.

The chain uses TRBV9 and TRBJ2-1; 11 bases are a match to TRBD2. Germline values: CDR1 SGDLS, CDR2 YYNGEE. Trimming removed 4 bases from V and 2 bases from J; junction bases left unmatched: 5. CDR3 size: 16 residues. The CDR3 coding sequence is TGTGCCAGCAGCCTCGGGACTAGCGGTACCTACAATGAGCAGTTCTTC. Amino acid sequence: CASSLGTSGTYNEQFF.

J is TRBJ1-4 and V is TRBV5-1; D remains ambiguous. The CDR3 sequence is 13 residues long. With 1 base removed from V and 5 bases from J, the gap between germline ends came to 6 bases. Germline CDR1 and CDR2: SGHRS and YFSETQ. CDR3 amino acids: CASSLRGNEKLFF. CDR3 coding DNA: TGCGCCAGCAGCTTGCGAGGGAATGAAAAACTGTTTTTT.

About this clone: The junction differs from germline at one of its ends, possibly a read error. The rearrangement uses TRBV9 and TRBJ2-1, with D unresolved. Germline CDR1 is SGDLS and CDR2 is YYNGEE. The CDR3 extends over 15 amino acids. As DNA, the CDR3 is TGTGCCAGCAGCCCGGGTCTACAAATCTACTATGAGCAGTTCTTC. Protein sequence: CASSPGLQIYYEQFF.

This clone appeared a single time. The CDR3 is CASSLAQGNEKLFF. In DNA form, the CDR3 reads TGTGCCAGCAGCCTCGCCCAGGGTAATGAAAAACTGTTTTTT. V usage is TRBV4-2 and J usage is TRBJ1-4; weak D call: TRBD1 (5 bases). This CDR3 contains 14 residues. Germline V gives CDR1 LGHNA, CDR2 YNFKEQ. V was cut by 4 bases and J by 4 bases, with 10 bases left in between.

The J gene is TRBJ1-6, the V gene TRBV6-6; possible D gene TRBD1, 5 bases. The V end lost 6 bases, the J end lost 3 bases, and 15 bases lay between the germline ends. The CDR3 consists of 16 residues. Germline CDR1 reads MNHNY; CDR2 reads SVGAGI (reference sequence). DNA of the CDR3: TGTGCCAGCAGGATTTCAGGGCAAGGCTATAATTCACCCCTCCACTTT. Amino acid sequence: CASRISGQGYNSPLHF.

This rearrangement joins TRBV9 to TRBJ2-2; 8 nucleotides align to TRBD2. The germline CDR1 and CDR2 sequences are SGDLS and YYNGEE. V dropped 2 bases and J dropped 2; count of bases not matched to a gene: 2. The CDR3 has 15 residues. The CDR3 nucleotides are TGTGCCAGCAGCGTTAGCGGGATCAACACCGGGGAGCTGTTTTTT. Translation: CASSVSGINTGELFF.

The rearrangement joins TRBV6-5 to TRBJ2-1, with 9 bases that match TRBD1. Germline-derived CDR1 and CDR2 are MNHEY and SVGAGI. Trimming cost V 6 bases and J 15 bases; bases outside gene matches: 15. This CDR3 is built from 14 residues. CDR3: CASSATDRGRPWFF. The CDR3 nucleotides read TGTGCCAGCAGCGCCACGGACAGGGGACGCCCGTGGTTCTTC.

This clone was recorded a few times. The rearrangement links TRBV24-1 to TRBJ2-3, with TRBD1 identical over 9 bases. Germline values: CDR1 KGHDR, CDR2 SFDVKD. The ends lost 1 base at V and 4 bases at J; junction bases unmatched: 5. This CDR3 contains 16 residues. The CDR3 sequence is CATSDFGTGSPDTQYF. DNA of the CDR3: TGTGCCACCAGTGATTTCGGGACAGGGAGCCCAGATACGCAGTATTTT.

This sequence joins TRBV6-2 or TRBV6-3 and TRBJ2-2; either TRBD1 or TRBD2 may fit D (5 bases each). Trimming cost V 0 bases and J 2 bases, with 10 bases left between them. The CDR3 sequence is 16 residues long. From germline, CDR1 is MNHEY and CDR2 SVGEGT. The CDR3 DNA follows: TGTGCCAGCAGTTACTCGGGGGTCCCTAACACCGGGGAGCTGTTTTTT. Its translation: CASSYSGVPNTGELFF.

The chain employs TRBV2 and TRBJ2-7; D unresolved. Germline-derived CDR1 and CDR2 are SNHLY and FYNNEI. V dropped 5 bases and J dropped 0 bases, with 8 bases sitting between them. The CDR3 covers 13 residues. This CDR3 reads CASSLGSSYEQYF. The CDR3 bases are TGTGCCAGCAGTCTGGGAAGCTCCTACGAGCAGTACTTC.

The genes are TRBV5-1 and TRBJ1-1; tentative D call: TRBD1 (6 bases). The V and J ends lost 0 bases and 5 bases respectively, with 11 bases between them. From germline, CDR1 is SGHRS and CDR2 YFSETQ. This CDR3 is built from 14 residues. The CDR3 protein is CASSLEQGRTEAFF. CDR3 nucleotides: TGCGCCAGCAGCTTGGAGCAGGGGCGGACTGAAGCTTTCTTT. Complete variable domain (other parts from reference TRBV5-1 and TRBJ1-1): KAGVTQTPRYLIKTRGQQVTLSCSPISGHRSVSWYQQTPGQGLQFLFEYFSETQRNKGNFPGRFSGRQFSNSRSEMNVSTLELGDSALYLCASSLEQGRTEAFFGQGTRLTVV.

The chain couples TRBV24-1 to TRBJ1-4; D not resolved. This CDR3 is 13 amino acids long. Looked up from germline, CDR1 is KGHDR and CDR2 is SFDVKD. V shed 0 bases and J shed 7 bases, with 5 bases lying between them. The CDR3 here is CATSDLLGEKLFF. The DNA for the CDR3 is TGTGCCACCAGTGATTTGTTGGGTGAAAAACTGTTTTTT.

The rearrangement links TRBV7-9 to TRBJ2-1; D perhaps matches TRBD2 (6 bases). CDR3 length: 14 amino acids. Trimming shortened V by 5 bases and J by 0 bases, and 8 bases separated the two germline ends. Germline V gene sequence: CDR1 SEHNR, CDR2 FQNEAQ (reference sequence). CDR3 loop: CASSPGGSYNEQFF. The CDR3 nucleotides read TGTGCCAGCAGCCCCGGGGGCTCCTACAATGAGCAGTTCTTC.

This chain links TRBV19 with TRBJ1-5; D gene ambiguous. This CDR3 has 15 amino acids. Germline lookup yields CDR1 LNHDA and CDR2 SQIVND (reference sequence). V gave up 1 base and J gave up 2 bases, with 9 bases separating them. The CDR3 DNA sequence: TGTGCCAGTAGTATAGTCAGTTCCGGCAATCAGCCCCAGCATTTT. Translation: CASSIVSSGNQPQHF.

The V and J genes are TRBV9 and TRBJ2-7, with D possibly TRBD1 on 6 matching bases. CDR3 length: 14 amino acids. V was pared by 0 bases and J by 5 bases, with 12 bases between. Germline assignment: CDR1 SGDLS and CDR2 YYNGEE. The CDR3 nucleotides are TGTGCCAGCAGCGTAGCTGGGGGCATCCACGAGCAGTACTTC. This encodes CASSVAGGIHEQYF.

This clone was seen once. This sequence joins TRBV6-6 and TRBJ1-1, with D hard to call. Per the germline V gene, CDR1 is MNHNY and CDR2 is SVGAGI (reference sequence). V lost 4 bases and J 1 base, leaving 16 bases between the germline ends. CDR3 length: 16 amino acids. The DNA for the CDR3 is TGTGCCAGCAGTTCCCCTCTACCGGGAGAGAACACTGAAGCTTTCTTT. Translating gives CASSSPLPGENTEAFF.

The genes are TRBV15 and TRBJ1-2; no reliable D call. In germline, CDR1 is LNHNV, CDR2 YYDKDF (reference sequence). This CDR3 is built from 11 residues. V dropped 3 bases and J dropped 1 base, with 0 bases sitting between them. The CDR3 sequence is CATSSNYGYTF. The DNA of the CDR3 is TGTGCCACCAGCAGTAACTATGGCTACACCTTC.

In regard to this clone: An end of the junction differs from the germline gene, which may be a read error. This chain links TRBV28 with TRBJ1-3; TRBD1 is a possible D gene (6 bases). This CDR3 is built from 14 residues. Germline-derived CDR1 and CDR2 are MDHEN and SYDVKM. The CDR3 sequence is CASSLQQGGHTIYF. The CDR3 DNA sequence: TGTGCCAGCAGTTTGCAACAGGGTGGACACACCATATATTTT.